What follows are 14 T cell receptor beta chains derived from one specimen sequenced in a study of human T cells and chemical hapten exposure. TCRdb processed the RACE reads anew with MiXCR; each CDR3 protein has one entry. This table has some 77,000 distinct CDR3 sequences, 10% appearing once. Time point: patch test 1, 2 weeks after DPC sensitization. The sample's treatment: therapeutic diphenylcyclopropenone sensitization with weekly scalp DPC. The sample consisted of whole blood, taken in connection with sensitization to the hapten diphenylcyclopropenone (DPC). The receptors shown here come from a woman aged 50 to 60 with alopecia areata. Some clones in this sample may be carry-over from other donors' samples.

The chain links TRBV29-1 to TRBJ2-5; TRBD1 is a possible D gene (6 bases). The V end was cut by 3 bases, the J end by 4 bases, with 9 bases between. CDR1 SQVTM and CDR2 ANQGSEA come from the germline V gene. The CDR3 loop spans 12 amino acids. The DNA of the CDR3 is TGCAGCGTTGACTGGACAGTAGAGACCCAGTACTTC. The encoded protein is CSVDWTVETQYF.

This clonotype was counted a few times. The chain employs TRBV7-8 and TRBJ1-6; 11 bases match TRBD1. This CDR3 comprises 14 residues. Germline CDR1 is SGHVS and CDR2 is FQNEAQ. J was trimmed by 9 bases and V by 7 bases; bases with no gene match: 5. CDR3 bases: TGTGCCAGCATGCGGACAGGGGGCTTTTCACCCCTCCACTTT. Its translation is CASMRTGGFSPLHF. The full variable domain, in which reference TRBV7-8 and TRBJ1-6 provide the parts outside the CDR3, is GAGVSQSPRYKVAKRGQDVALRCDPISGHVSLFWYQQALGQGPEFLTYFQNEAQLDKSGLPSDRFFAERPEGSVSTLKIQRTQQEDSAVYLCASMRTGGFSPLHFGNGTRLTVT.

The chain couples TRBV18 to TRBJ2-5, with D unresolved. The germline gives CDR1 KGHSH, CDR2 LQKENI. V shed 3 bases and J shed 1 base, with 18 bases lying between them. The CDR3 is 17 residues long. The CDR3 here is CASSPATGRLSQETQYF. The CDR3 DNA is TGTGCCAGCTCACCGGCGACCGGACGCTTAAGCCAAGAGACCCAGTACTTC. The whole variable domain, filled in from reference TRBV18 and TRBJ2-5, reads NAGVMQNPRHLVRRRGQEARLRCSPMKGHSHVYWYRQLPEEGLKFMVYLQKENIIDESGMPKERFSAEFPKEGPSILRIQQVVRGDSAAYFCASSPATGRLSQETQYFGPGTRLLVL.

This clonotype has more than one count but fewer than ten. This chain connects TRBV2 to TRBJ2-4; 9 bases match TRBD1. The V and J ends lost 2 bases and 1 base, in that order; junction bases with no gene match: 6. There are 17 residues in the CDR3. Germline CDR1 is SNHLY and CDR2 is FYNNEI. Here the CDR3 DNA reads TGTGCCAGCAGTGAAAATAAACAGGGGGCGGCCAAAAACATTCAGTACTTC. This encodes CASSENKQGAAKNIQYF. The complete variable domain, with remaining parts taken from reference TRBV2 and TRBJ2-4, reads EPEVTQTPSHQVTQMGQEVILRCVPISNHLYFYWYRQILGQKVEFLVSFYNNEISEKSEIFDDQFSVERPDGSNFTLKIRSTKLEDSAMYFCASSENKQGAAKNIQYFGAGTRLSVL.

V usage is TRBV28 and J usage is TRBJ2-4; 8 bases match TRBD1. This CDR3 has 15 residues. Germline loops: CDR1 MDHEN, CDR2 SYDVKM. The V gene end was trimmed by 5 bases and the J gene end by 8 bases; junction bases not matched to a gene: 11. CDR3 region: CASSLAGGAGYIQYF. The CDR3 DNA follows: TGTGCCAGCAGTCTCGCAGGGGGCGCGGGGTACATTCAGTACTTC.

This chain joins TRBV6-5 and TRBJ2-7; D perhaps matches TRBD1 (6 bases). The CDR3 extends over 16 amino acids. V was shortened by 0 bases and J by 2 bases, with 14 bases between the two germline ends. Looked up from germline, CDR1 is MNHEY and CDR2 is SVGAGI. The CDR3, as DNA: TGTGCCAGCAGTTACTCGACAGGTGAAAGGGCCTACGAGCAGTACTTC. Amino acid sequence: CASSYSTGERAYEQYF.

This rearrangement joins TRBV7-9 to TRBJ2-7; D possibly matches TRBD1 or TRBD2 (6 bases each). V was cut by 10 bases and J by 2 bases, with 15 bases left in between. Germline loops: CDR1 SEHNR, CDR2 FQNEAQ (reference sequence). The CDR3 has 13 residues. CDR3 DNA sequence: TGTGCCATCGGAAGGGGGGCAACCTACGAGCAGTACTTC. It specifies CAIGRGATYEQYF.

V usage is TRBV2 and J usage is TRBJ2-1, with 11 positions matching TRBD2. V lost 8 bases and J lost 12; bases outside the gene matches: 3. This CDR3 spans 11 amino acids. Germline V gene sequence: CDR1 SNHLY, CDR2 FYNNEI. The CDR3 bases are TGTGCCAGCTCAACTAGCGGGAGGCAGTTCTTC. Translation gives CASSTSGRQFF.

J is TRBJ2-3 and V is TRBV11-2, with 9 bases that match TRBD2. V trimming: 6 bases; J trimming: 0 bases; junction bases outside the gene matches: 7. Germline V gene data show CDR1 as SGHAT and CDR2 as FQNNGV. This CDR3 spans 16 amino acids. CDR3 in amino acids: CASRWGLAGSTDTQYF. DNA for the CDR3: TGTGCCAGCAGGTGGGGTCTAGCGGGAAGCACAGATACGCAGTATTTT.

In this sample, this clonotype turned up a few times. The CDR3 region has the DNA TGTGCCAGTAGTATGCCGGGGTCTACGCAGTATTTT. The encoded protein is CASSMPGSTQYF. This sequence joins TRBV19 and TRBJ2-3, with a weak D call TRBD2 (5 bases). The germline V gene has CDR1 LNHDA and CDR2 SQIVND (reference sequence). V shed 3 bases and J shed 8 bases, with 9 bases lying between them. The length of the CDR3 is 12 residues. The variable domain in full, completed from reference TRBV19 and TRBJ2-3, reads DGGITQSPKYLFRKEGQNVTLSCEQNLNHDAMYWYRQDPGQGLRLIYYSQIVNDFQKGDIAEGYSVSREKKESFPLTVTSAQKNPTAFYLCASSMPGSTQYFGPGTRLTVL.

This clonotype occurred many times. The rearrangement links TRBV11-2 to TRBJ2-3; 11 bases agree with TRBD2. Germline CDR1 reads SGHAT; CDR2 reads FQNNGV. With V trimmed by 5 bases and J by 2 bases, 18 bases remained unmatched. The CDR3 covers 20 residues. The CDR3: CASSGPGLPGLAGNTDTQYF. CDR3 nucleotide sequence: TGTGCCAGCAGCGGACCGGGACTTCCTGGACTAGCGGGCAACACAGATACGCAGTATTTT. Looking up the rest from reference TRBV11-2 and TRBJ2-3 gives the full variable domain: EAGVAQSPRYKIIEKRQSVAFWCNPISGHATLYWYQQILGQGPKLLIQFQNNGVVDDSQLPKDRFSAERLKGVDSTLKIQPAKLEDSAVYLCASSGPGLPGLAGNTDTQYFGPGTRLTVL.

This clonotype has more than one count but fewer than ten. The chain combines TRBV11-3 with TRBJ1-4; D unclear. Germline loops: CDR1 SGHNT, CDR2 YENEEA. Trimming left V 5 bases short and J 8 bases short, with 18 bases between. The CDR3 is made up of 15 amino acids. The CDR3 is CASSARTSRGEKLFF. DNA of the CDR3: TGTGCCAGCAGCGCACGGACTTCCCGAGGGGAAAAACTGTTTTTT.

V and J are TRBV6-2 or TRBV6-3 and TRBJ2-7; TRBD1 matches at 8 bases. Looked up from germline, CDR1 is MNHEY and CDR2 is SVGEGT. V was clipped by 8 bases and J by 2 bases; unmatched bases: 8. This CDR3 has 14 amino acids. CDR3 DNA sequence: TGTGCCAGCGGGAGACAGGGGCCGACCTACGAGCAGTACTTC. It specifies CASGRQGPTYEQYF.

This clonotype was observed many times. The chain has TRBV28 and TRBJ1-2; D unclear. Germline CDR1 MDHEN, CDR2 SYDVKM. Trimming took 4 bases from V and 5 from J, leaving 5 bases between them. The CDR3 is made up of 11 amino acids. The chain's CDR3 is CASSSAYGYTF. The CDR3 DNA follows: TGTGCCAGCAGTTCCGCTTATGGCTACACCTTC.